This is a list of T cell receptor beta chains from one sample in a study of CD8 T cells in ankylosing spondylitis. TCRdb reprocessed the 5' RACE reads with MiXCR, giving one entry per CDR3 protein. The data show 670,000 or so distinct CDR3 sequences, about 20% seen once. Sequenced input: blood, either unsorted or a sorted T cell fraction (not recorded which). These receptor sequences come from a male donor with ankylosing spondylitis. Each CDR3 is given with its conserved first and last residue. The order of the fields is D gene, V gene, clone size, J gene, CDR3 DNA, CDR3 protein. The D gene is left open where the match is weak. Size values are once, few and many counts, or a class for expanded clones, and some rows have none.

d_gene: NA; v_gene: TRBV18; abundance: few; j_gene: TRBJ1-3; CDR3nt: TGTGCCAGCTCACCAGGGGCAGATGGAAACACCATATATTTT; CDR3aa: CASSPGADGNTIYF
d_gene: NA; v_gene: TRBV20-1; abundance: few; j_gene: TRBJ2-5; CDR3nt: TGCAGTGCTAGTTGGGGTCCCGGAGAGACCCAGTACTTC; CDR3aa: CSASWGPGETQYF
d_gene: NA; v_gene: TRBV5-1; abundance: NA; j_gene: TRBJ2-5; CDR3nt: TGCGCCAGCAGCTCACTCCTAGCTACAGAGACCCAGTACTTC; CDR3aa: CASSSLLATETQYF
d_gene: NA; v_gene: TRBV12-3/TRBV12-4; abundance: NA; j_gene: TRBJ1-5; CDR3nt: TGTGCCAGCAGGATGGGACAAGCCAATCAGCCCCAGCATTTT; CDR3aa: CASRMGQANQPQHF
d_gene: TRBD2; v_gene: TRBV3-1; abundance: many; j_gene: TRBJ2-3; CDR3nt: TGTGCCAGCAGCCAAGATGTCGGCGGGGGGGCAGATACGCAGTATTTT; CDR3aa: CASSQDVGGGADTQYF
d_gene: NA; v_gene: TRBV20-1; abundance: few; j_gene: TRBJ2-5; CDR3nt: TGCAGTGCGCAGAGTGGGGCAGAGACCCAGTACTTC; CDR3aa: CSAQSGAETQYF
d_gene: NA; v_gene: TRBV2; abundance: NA; j_gene: TRBJ2-1; CDR3nt: TGTGCCAGCAGTAAAGAAAGCCGTGAGCAGTTCTTC; CDR3aa: CASSKESREQFF
d_gene: NA; v_gene: TRBV12-3/TRBV12-4; abundance: many; j_gene: TRBJ1-1; CDR3nt: TGTGCCAGCAGTAATTCTCTCGGGAACACTGAAGCTTTCTTT; CDR3aa: CASSNSLGNTEAFF
d_gene: TRBD2; v_gene: TRBV6-1; abundance: few; j_gene: TRBJ2-1; CDR3nt: TGTGCCAGCAGTGTGGGGACTAGCGGGGGGGCTAGTGAGCAGTTCTTC; CDR3aa: CASSVGTSGGASEQFF
d_gene: NA; v_gene: TRBV6-1; abundance: NA; j_gene: TRBJ1-5; CDR3nt: TGTGCCAGCAGACAGTTCCCAGTTGCCGGCCAGCCCCAGCATTTT; CDR3aa: CASRQFPVAGQPQHF
d_gene: TRBD1; v_gene: TRBV7-8; abundance: NA; j_gene: TRBJ2-5; CDR3nt: TGTGCCAGCAGCCCCACTGGGACAGAAGAAGAGACCCAGTACTTC; CDR3aa: CASSPTGTEEETQYF
d_gene: NA; v_gene: TRBV20-1; abundance: NA; j_gene: TRBJ1-1; CDR3nt: TGCAGTGCTAGAGAGAGTAGTAGGGTGAACACTGAAGCTTTCTTT; CDR3aa: CSARESSRVNTEAFF
d_gene: NA; v_gene: TRBV11-2; abundance: few; j_gene: TRBJ2-1; CDR3nt: TGTGCCAGCAGCCCGCCCGGGAGCTTAGAGCAGTTCTTC; CDR3aa: CASSPPGSLEQFF
d_gene: NA; v_gene: TRBV12-3/TRBV12-4; abundance: few; j_gene: TRBJ2-3; CDR3nt: TGTGCCAGCACCAGGTGGACAGATACGCAGTATTTT; CDR3aa: CASTRWTDTQYF
d_gene: NA; v_gene: TRBV12-3/TRBV12-4; abundance: few; j_gene: TRBJ2-4; CDR3nt: TGTGCCAGCAGTTTCGGGACCAAAAACATTCAGTACTTC; CDR3aa: CASSFGTKNIQYF
d_gene: TRBD2; v_gene: TRBV20-1; abundance: few; j_gene: TRBJ2-2; CDR3nt: TGCAGTGCTAGGGGACTAGCGACGAACACCGGGGAGCTGTTTTTT; CDR3aa: CSARGLATNTGELFF
d_gene: TRBD1; v_gene: TRBV4-1; abundance: few; j_gene: TRBJ1-1; CDR3nt: TGCGCCAGCAGCCTTGTCTCCGGGACAGGCTCTATTGACGCTGAAGCTTTCTTT; CDR3aa: CASSLVSGTGSIDAEAFF
d_gene: NA; v_gene: TRBV5-1; abundance: NA; j_gene: TRBJ2-7; CDR3nt: TGCGCCAGCAGCCGTGGAATGAGCTCCTACGAGCAGTACTTC; CDR3aa: CASSRGMSSYEQYF
d_gene: TRBD1; v_gene: TRBV20-1; abundance: few; j_gene: TRBJ1-6; CDR3nt: TGCAGTGCTAGAGCCGAGACAGGGCTTAAGTCACCCCTCCACTTT; CDR3aa: CSARAETGLKSPLHF
d_gene: TRBD1; v_gene: TRBV28; abundance: NA; j_gene: TRBJ1-1; CDR3nt: TGTGCCAGCAGCCTTATGACAGGGCTCCTAAACACTGAAGCTTTCTTT; CDR3aa: CASSLMTGLLNTEAFF
d_gene: NA; v_gene: TRBV18; abundance: NA; j_gene: TRBJ1-1; CDR3nt: TGTGCCAGCTCGGCCTGGCCAGGTACTGAAGCTTTCTTT; CDR3aa: CASSAWPGTEAFF
d_gene: NA; v_gene: TRBV14; abundance: once; j_gene: TRBJ1-1; CDR3nt: TGTGCCAGCAGCCACCTGGGGACTGCCACTGAAGCTTTCTTT; CDR3aa: CASSHLGTATEAFF
d_gene: NA; v_gene: TRBV4-1; abundance: NA; j_gene: TRBJ1-2; CDR3nt: TGCGCCAGCAGCCCGTGGGAGGGAGACTATGGCTACACCTTC; CDR3aa: CASSPWEGDYGYTF
d_gene: NA; v_gene: TRBV12-3/TRBV12-4; abundance: NA; j_gene: TRBJ1-2; CDR3nt: TGTGCCAGCAGTCCCATCGGAAGGGTGTCTGGCTACACCTTC; CDR3aa: CASSPIGRVSGYTF